These 8 T cell receptor beta chains were sequenced from one sample in a study of T cells in Graves' hyperthyroidism and ophthalmopathy (dated by TCRdb to the late 2010s). Library preparation used multiplex PCR. TCRdb shows the sequencer as Illumina HiSeq 2000. The TCR beta CDR3 regions were amplified from the RNA transcripts. For the first round of RT-PCR on the TCR CDR3, the HTBI primer set was used together with the Qiagen OneStep RT-PCR kit. TCRdb trimmed the raw reads at Q25, called clones with MiXCR and kept productive beta chains. Every entry covers one CDR3 protein and lists the most common genes and DNA from its rows. Counted in this sample were about 640,000 distinct CDR3 sequences; roughly 20% of them appeared once. Over 30% of the sample rests with the top ten. The sequencing sample was made of blood. The source is a man aged 25 to 40 with Graves' ophthalmopathy.

CDR3 residues: CASSLRGFGYEQYF. For the CDR3, the DNA is TGTGCCAGCAGTTTAAGAGGGTTTGGGTACGAGCAGTACTTC. The chain recombines TRBV28 with TRBJ2-7; the D gene is possibly TRBD2 (5 bases). The CDR3 length is 14 residues. Between the trimmed V and J ends, which lost 2 bases and 4 bases, there was a span of 12 bases. From germline, CDR1 is MDHEN and CDR2 SYDVKM.

This sequence joins TRBV5-6 and TRBJ1-4; D is unclear. Per the germline V gene, CDR1 is SGHDT and CDR2 is YYEEEE. V was trimmed by 1 base and J by 6 bases, leaving 10 bases between them. This CDR3 region has 14 residues. The CDR3 protein is CASSLTATHEKLFF. The CDR3 bases are TGTGCCAGCAGCTTGACAGCTACCCATGAAAAACTGTTTTTT.

This clonotype was observed at least ten times. This chain uses TRBV2 with TRBJ1-5; D gene unclear. CDR1 is SNHLY, CDR2 FYNNEI, per germline. Between the trimmed V and J ends, which lost 6 bases and 0 bases, there was a span of 9 bases. CDR3 length: 14 residues. In nucleotides, the CDR3 is TGTGCCAGCAGCGATGCGGGTAGCAATCAGCCCCAGCATTTT. Protein sequence: CASSDAGSNQPQHF.

The chain links TRBV6-2 or TRBV6-3 to TRBJ1-5; no clear D. CDR3 size: 15 residues. The ends were cut back, 1 base at V and 2 bases at J, with 9 bases in the middle. Germline CDR1 MNHEY, CDR2 SVGEGT. CDR3 residues: CASSYWGTGNQPQHF. As DNA, the CDR3 is TGTGCCAGCAGTTACTGGGGAACCGGCAATCAGCCCCAGCATTTT.

There are a few counts of this clonotype. In DNA, the CDR3 is TGCGCCAGCAGCTTGGGACCCCGGGACAGGGCTTCGTATGGCTACACCTTC. It encodes CASSLGPRDRASYGYTF. The genes are TRBV5-1 and TRBJ1-2; TRBD1 matches 9 bases. J was trimmed by 5 bases and V by 0 bases; bases with no gene match: 11. This CDR3 has 17 residues. CDR1 is SGHRS, CDR2 YFSETQ, per germline.

This clonotype came up a few times. V gene TRBV30 combines with J gene TRBJ2-5, with 9 nucleotides matching TRBD1. V was pared by 2 bases and J by 3 bases, with 4 bases of the junction left unmatched. The length of the CDR3 is 14 residues. The germline V gene has CDR1 GTSNPN and CDR2 SVGIG (reference sequence). This CDR3 reads CAWSRGQGEETQYF. The CDR3 nucleotides are TGTGCCTGGAGTCGGGGACAGGGCGAAGAGACCCAGTACTTC.

This CDR3 is CATTNGGAYLQPQHF. The DNA of the CDR3 is TGTGCCACCACGAACGGGGGCGCTTACCTTCAGCCCCAGCATTTT. The genes are TRBV15 and TRBJ1-5, with TRBD1 as a possible D gene (6 bases). This CDR3 has 15 amino acids. Looked up from germline, CDR1 is LNHNV and CDR2 is YYDKDF (reference sequence). The ends were cut back, 7 bases at V and 6 bases at J, with 19 bases in the middle.

This chain connects TRBV19 to TRBJ1-5; no clear D gene. V lost 7 bases, J lost 2 bases, and 18 bases lay in between. The germline V gene encodes CDR1 LNHDA and CDR2 SQIVND (reference sequence). The CDR3 spans 16 residues. The CDR3 loop reads CASTLGGSTGNQPQHF. The CDR3 DNA is TGTGCCAGTACCCTTGGAGGGTCCACCGGCAATCAGCCCCAGCATTTT. Variable domain in full (rest from reference TRBV19 and TRBJ1-5): DGGITQSPKYLFRKEGQNVTLSCEQNLNHDAMYWYRQDPGQGLRLIYYSQIVNDFQKGDIAEGYSVSREKKESFPLTVTSAQKNPTAFYLCASTLGGSTGNQPQHFGDGTRLSIL.